This T cell receptor beta chain originates from a study of blood T cell repertoires in COVID-19. Study-wide background: There were acute and convalescent COVID-19 samples, and they came from the United States, Italy and Spain.

From germline, CDR1 is LGHDT and CDR2 YNNKEL (reference sequence). The length of the CDR3 is 11 residues. The germline V and J ends were trimmed by 3 bases and 7 bases, with 6 bases remaining between them. In the authors' workflow: Reference gene primers were amplified, and this amplification served to estimate nucleated cell counts. Using immunoSEQ multiplex PCR, the repertoire was profiled, and TCRdb retains in-frame clones only, with some absent. V and J calls and clone size come straight from that table; D and trimming were deduced from the DNA. The sample lists around 250,000 clones; around nine tenths were seen once.

The source of this sequence is a woman in her fifties or sixties who had recovered from COVID-19. Sequencing was done on a sample of peripheral blood. V is TRBV3-1 (or the pseudogene TRBV3-2) and J is TRBJ1-2, with D perhaps matching TRBD1 (5 bases). DNA for the CDR3: TGTGCCAGCAGCCAGGGGGGTGGCTACACCTTC. This codes for CASSQGGGYTF.